The sequence of this TCR beta chain was determined in a study of shared clonotypes between healthy human individuals. Trimming stripped 2 bases from V and 0 bases from J, with 9 bases between. The CDR3 sequence is 15 residues long. Germline CDR1 reads MGHRA; CDR2 reads YSYEKL. The protocol was immunoSEQ multiplex PCR, while the TCRdb copy is restricted to in-frame clones and leaves out a portion. The repertoire holds 2 million to 2.5 million clones, with 85% to 95% as singletons. Turning to this clone: The target antigen is unknown.

Findings and caveats of the study: Sampling involved blood alone; tissue repertoires likely differ. The study found about 5% of naive CD4 clonotypes shared across a few donors. With few donors, the genetic and exposure-history diversity represented was limited.

This TCR derives from a man in his late teens or twenties in good health. Some clones in this sample may be carry-over from other donors' samples. The V gene is TRBV4-1, the J gene TRBJ2-3, with TRBD1 as a possible D gene (6 bases). Sequences were obtained from naive CD4+ T cells from PBMCs. Subset indicated: CD45RA+ positively selected. The CDR3 protein is CASSQTGPSTDTQYF. In nucleotides, the CDR3 is TGCGCCAGCAGCCAAACAGGGCCTAGCACAGATACGCAGTATTTT.